Sequencing of this T cell receptor (beta chain) was carried out in a study of cytomegalovirus exposure and HLA in healthy donors. Study overall: Earlier, 150 million to 200 million T cells were analyzed, and about 120 million unique TCR beta sequences were found among them.

Primers for the PCR totalled 60 Vbeta and 13 Jbeta. The method was immunoSEQ multiplex PCR; TCRdb's version includes in-frame clones alone and lacks a portion of them. This sample has around 94,000 clones, with over 50% found just once. Study-level points and caveats: It has been reported that TCR beta sequences accurately predicted the HLA-A and HLA-B alleles of most subjects.

CDR1 MNHNS and CDR2 SASEGT come from the germline V gene. CDR3 length: 13 amino acids. Trimming shortened V by 3 bases and J by 7 bases, and 12 bases separated the two germline ends. This clone was recorded a few times. Its antigen is currently unknown. Sequencing was done on a sample of PBMCs. The source is a man aged 25 to 45 in good health and CMV-seronegative. The rearrangement uses TRBV6-1 and TRBJ1-2, with D unclear. CDR3 DNA: TGTGCCAGCAGTGAGCTTGGAAGCGGTGGCTACACCTTC. This encodes CASSELGSGGYTF.